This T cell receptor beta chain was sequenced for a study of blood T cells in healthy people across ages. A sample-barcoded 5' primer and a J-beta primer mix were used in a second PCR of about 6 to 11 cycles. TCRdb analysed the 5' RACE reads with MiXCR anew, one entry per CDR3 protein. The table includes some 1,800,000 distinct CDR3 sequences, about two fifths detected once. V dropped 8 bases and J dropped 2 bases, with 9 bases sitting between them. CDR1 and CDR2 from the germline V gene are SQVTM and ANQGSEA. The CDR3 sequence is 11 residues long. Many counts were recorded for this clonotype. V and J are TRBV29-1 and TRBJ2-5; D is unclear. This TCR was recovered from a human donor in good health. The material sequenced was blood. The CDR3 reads CSTDPQETQYF. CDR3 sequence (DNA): TGCAGCACGGATCCTCAAGAGACCCAGTACTTC.